Each of the 7 T cell receptor beta chains below was sequenced from the same sample in a study of blood T cell repertoires in COVID-19. TCRdb's table, derived via immunoSEQ multiplex PCR, lists solely in-frame clones and lacks some. In the table there are 250,000 to 350,000 clones, approximately 89% of which are singletons. Sequenced input: peripheral blood. All receptors derive from a young woman with COVID-19, enrolled during active disease.

The chain carries TRBV5-1 and TRBJ2-2, with 10 bases lining up with TRBD2. J was trimmed by 5 bases and V by 1 base; bases with no gene match: 2. From germline, CDR1 is SGHRS and CDR2 YFSETQ. The CDR3 is made up of 15 amino acids. DNA for the CDR3: TGCGCCAGCAGCTTGAGGACTAGCGGTACCGGGGAGCTGTTTTTT. It is translated as CASSLRTSGTGELFF.

This chain links TRBV15 with TRBJ1-5; D possibly corresponds to TRBD1 (6 bases). Trimming shortened V by 5 bases and J by 5 bases, and 28 bases separated the two germline ends. Germline V gene data show CDR1 as LNHNV and CDR2 as YYDKDF (reference sequence). This CDR3 spans 19 amino acids. CDR3 nucleotide sequence: TGTGCCACCAGCGAGAGGCTACAGGGACGCCGACGGGGGGATCAGCCCCAGCATTTT. Translating gives CATSERLQGRRRGDQPQHF.

CDR3 loop: CASSLHRGNEQYF. The CDR3 coding sequence is TGCGCCAGCAGCTTGCACAGGGGGAACGAGCAGTACTTC. The chain employs TRBV5-1 and TRBJ2-7, with TRBD1 identical over 8 bases. V shed 1 base and J 5 bases; nucleotides not matched to a gene: 2. Per the germline V gene, CDR1 is SGHRS and CDR2 is YFSETQ. The CDR3 has 13 amino acids.

This chain uses TRBV5-1 with TRBJ1-1; D gene ambiguous. The CDR3 contains 15 residues. Looked up from germline, CDR1 is SGHRS and CDR2 is YFSETQ. Between the trimmed V and J ends, which lost 4 bases and 3 bases, there was a span of 16 bases. The CDR3 bases are TGCGCCAGCAGCGGGAAGGACGGGAGCTACACTGAAGCTTTCTTT. Translating it yields CASSGKDGSYTEAFF.

The CDR3 loop is CASSMRDRVYGYTF. The CDR3 DNA is TGTGCCAGTAGTATGAGGGACAGGGTCTATGGCTACACCTTC. The chain recombines TRBV19 with TRBJ1-2; TRBD1 matches 9 bases. J was trimmed by 4 bases and V by 3 bases; bases with no gene match: 3. The CDR3 runs to 14 residues. CDR1 is LNHDA and CDR2 is SQIVND in the germline V gene (reference sequence).

The gene calls are TRBV14 and TRBJ2-3, with 7 bases that match TRBD1. CDR1 and CDR2 from the germline V gene are SGHDN and FVKESK. This CDR3 spans 19 amino acids. The ends lost 4 bases at V and 2 bases at J; junction bases unmatched: 18. The CDR3 spells CASSRLQGSPLGHTDTQYF. Written as DNA, the CDR3 is TGTGCCAGCAGCCGACTACAGGGGTCACCTTTGGGGCACACAGATACGCAGTATTTT.

Here the CDR3 DNA reads TGTGCCAGTAGTATAAGAAACGGACAGGCCTATGGCTACACCTTC. Translated: CASSIRNGQAYGYTF. The V gene is TRBV19, the J gene TRBJ1-2; TRBD1 matches at 7 bases. V shed 2 bases and J 4 bases; nucleotides not matched to a gene: 7. The CDR3 consists of 15 residues. Germline CDR1 is LNHDA and CDR2 is SQIVND (reference sequence). The full variable domain, its missing parts supplied by reference TRBV19 and TRBJ1-2, is DGGITQSPKYLFRKEGQNVTLSCEQNLNHDAMYWYRQDPGQGLRLIYYSQIVNDFQKGDIAEGYSVSREKKESFPLTVTSAQKNPTAFYLCASSIRNGQAYGYTFGSGTRLTVV.